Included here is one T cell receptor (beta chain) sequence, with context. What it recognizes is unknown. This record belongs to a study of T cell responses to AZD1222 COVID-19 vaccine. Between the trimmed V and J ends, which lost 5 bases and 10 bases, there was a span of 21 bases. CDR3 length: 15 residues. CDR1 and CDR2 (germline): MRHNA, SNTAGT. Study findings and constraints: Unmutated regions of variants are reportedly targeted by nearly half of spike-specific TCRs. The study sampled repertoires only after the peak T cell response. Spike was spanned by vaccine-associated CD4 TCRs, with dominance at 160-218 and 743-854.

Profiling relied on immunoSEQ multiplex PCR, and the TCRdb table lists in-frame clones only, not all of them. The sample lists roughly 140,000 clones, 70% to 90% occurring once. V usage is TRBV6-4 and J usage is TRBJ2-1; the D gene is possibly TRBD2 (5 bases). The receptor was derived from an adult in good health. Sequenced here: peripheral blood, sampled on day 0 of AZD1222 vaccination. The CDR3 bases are TGTGCCAGCAGTCCAGAGCAGGACTCTTCGTGGGAGCAGTTCTTC. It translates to CASSPEQDSSWEQFF.